This T cell receptor (beta chain) came from a study of T-cell memory formation after mild COVID-19. Study outcomes and limitations: Clones which contracted sat mainly in CM and EM if CD4+, and in EMRA if CD8+. Pre-infection memory contained some responding clones, which suggested that cross-reactive memory had joined.

As for this clonotype: Its specificity is unknown.

MiXCR, applied by TCRdb to the 5' RACE reads, yields one record per CDR3 protein. Found here are 100,000 to 120,000 distinct CDR3 sequences, about 20% of them singletons; the top ten hold about 38%. The CDR3 sequence is 15 residues long. Germline CDR1 MNHEY, CDR2 SVGAGI. Trimming pared 2 bases from V and 4 bases from J, leaving 14 bases between. The material sequenced was PBMCs or a T cell subset sorted from them (not recorded which). This sequence was found in a man between 18 and 29 years old who had mild COVID-19 (a few samples of this study predate the infection). Cell type and time point are not known. The rearrangement joins TRBV6-5 to TRBJ2-5, with a weak D call TRBD1 (5 bases). CDR3 in DNA: TGTGCCAGCAGTTACGGCCAGGGTCGCAGAGAGACCCAGTACTTC. The encoded protein is CASSYGQGRRETQYF.